The 11 T cell receptor beta chains presented below share a single source sample, sequenced in a study of OX40 agonist ivuxolimab in advanced cancers. Libraries were prepared by immunoSEQ multiplex PCR; TCRdb keeps only in-frame clonotypes and omits some of them. The sample includes around 32,000 clones, roughly 89% of them seen just once. The specimen comprised CD4+ or CD8+ T cells sorted from blood, sampled in a trial of the OX40 agonist ivuxolimab. Every receptor here comes from an adult with an advanced solid tumor such as melanoma, head and neck, liver or kidney cancer.

The chain is built from TRBV27 and TRBJ2-7; maybe TRBD1 (6 bases). The germline V and J ends were trimmed by 6 bases and 2 bases, with 11 bases remaining between them. The CDR3 is 13 residues long. CDR1 MNHEY and CDR2 SMNVEV come from the germline V gene (reference sequence). As DNA, the CDR3 is TGTGCCAGCAGCATAGGGGGAACCTACGAGCAGTACTTC. It yields the protein CASSIGGTYEQYF.

This rearrangement joins TRBV28 to TRBJ2-7, with 7 bases identical to TRBD1. CDR3 length equals 14 residues. Per germline, CDR1 MDHEN and CDR2 SYDVKM. Unmatched junction bases numbered 7, after V lost 5 bases and J lost 3 bases. CDR3 in amino acids: CASSTYRGNYEQYF. The CDR3 nucleotides read TGTGCCAGCAGTACTTACAGGGGAAACTACGAGCAGTACTTC.

The V gene is TRBV10-2, the J gene TRBJ2-1, with 8 nucleotides matching TRBD2. Germline V CDR1 and CDR2: WSHSY, SAAADI. The CDR3 consists of 14 residues. Losses at the gene ends were 5 bases for V and 3 bases for J; bases not matched to a gene: 3. The CDR3 region has the DNA TGCGCCAGCAGTCCAGCGGGGGTCTACAATGAGCAGTTCTTC. Translation gives CASSPAGVYNEQFF.

The chain uses TRBV19 and TRBJ1-1; D unclear. The CDR3 runs 14 residues. V was pared by 3 bases and J by 5 bases, with 13 bases between. Germline V lookup: CDR1 LNHDA, CDR2 SQIVND (reference sequence). The CDR3 nucleotides are TGTGCCAGTAGTATTCTCGGTGTGCGGACTGAAGCTTTCTTT. The encoded protein is CASSILGVRTEAFF.

The V call is TRBV15, the J call TRBJ2-7; 8 positions agree with TRBD1. The length of the CDR3 is 14 residues. Germline values: CDR1 LNHNV, CDR2 YYDKDF (reference sequence). The junction had 4 bases not matched to a gene; V was cut back by 3 bases and J by 3 bases. The CDR3 DNA reads as TGTGCCACCAGCAGCTGGACAGGGTTCTACGAGCAGTACTTC. This sequence encodes CATSSWTGFYEQYF.

The chain uses TRBV30 and TRBJ1-1; a weak D match, TRBD1 (5 bases). The V end lost 3 bases, the J end lost 2 bases, and 13 bases lay between the germline ends. Germline loops: CDR1 GTSNPN, CDR2 SVGIG (reference sequence). This CDR3 is 14 amino acids long. CDR3 in DNA: TGTGCCTGGAGACCGGGACTGACAAACACTGAAGCTTTCTTT. Its protein product is CAWRPGLTNTEAFF.

This clone appeared a single time. The V and J genes are TRBV4-1 and TRBJ1-2, with 7 bases lining up with TRBD1. V was clipped by 1 base and J by 6 bases; unmatched bases: 8. Germline lookup yields CDR1 MGHRA and CDR2 YSYEKL. There are 15 residues in the CDR3. In nucleotides, the CDR3 is TGCGCCAGCAGCCAAGTTCTTGGACAGGTCGATGGCTACACCTTC. This translates into CASSQVLGQVDGYTF.

This clone was seen just once. The V and J genes are TRBV6-5 and TRBJ2-7, with a possible D match to TRBD1 (5 bases). This CDR3 is built from 13 residues. Trimming shortened V by 2 bases and J by 5 bases, and 10 bases separated the two germline ends. Germline lookup yields CDR1 MNHEY and CDR2 SVGAGI. The CDR3 region has the DNA TGTGCCAGCAGTTACAGGGGAAGGGACGAGCAGTACTTC. This encodes CASSYRGRDEQYF.

The rearrangement uses TRBV6-5 and TRBJ1-5; D ambiguous. The V end lost 2 bases, the J end lost 6 bases, and 8 bases lay between the germline ends. Germline lookup yields CDR1 MNHEY and CDR2 SVGAGI. The CDR3 runs to 13 residues. In DNA form, the CDR3 reads TGTGCCAGCAGTTACAACCGGGTTCAGCCCCAGCATTTT. Its translation: CASSYNRVQPQHF.

This chain joins TRBV28 and TRBJ2-1; no clear D gene. Trimming removed 5 bases from V and 10 bases from J, with 6 bases in between. Germline CDR1 MDHEN, CDR2 SYDVKM. The CDR3 totals 10 residues. The CDR3 DNA is TGTGCCAGCAGTCTAACGGAGCAGTTCTTC. Translating gives CASSLTEQFF. Using reference TRBV28 and TRBJ2-1 for the parts outside the CDR3, the full variable domain is DVKVTQSSRYLVKRTGEKVFLECVQDMDHENMFWYRQDPGLGLRLIYFSYDVKMKEKGDIPEGYSVSREKKERFSLILESASTNQTSMYLCASSLTEQFFGPGTRLTVL.

This clone was seen more than once but under ten times. This rearrangement joins TRBV11-2 to TRBJ2-7, with D maybe TRBD2 (5 bases). The germline gives CDR1 SGHAT, CDR2 FQNNGV. V was pared by 5 bases and J by 5 bases, with 19 bases between. The CDR3 is made up of 15 amino acids. This chain's CDR3 is CASSPRTSSFDEQYF. CDR3 sequence (DNA): TGTGCCAGCAGCCCCCGAACCTCTAGCTTCGACGAGCAGTACTTC.